This T cell receptor (beta chain) derives from a study of cytomegalovirus exposure and HLA in healthy donors (TCRdb year 2017). Study-wide context: According to a later analysis, the 120 or so validation repertoires were produced on the same platform as the roughly 600 repertoires of the first cohort. The study was designed to test whether signatures of past pathogen exposure could be identified by cataloging public T cell receptors. In addition to the first cohort of 666 subjects, a separate validation cohort of approximately 130 different subjects was used. The study combined high-throughput TCR immunosequencing, statistical association of individual TCRs with disease status, and machine learning to predict cytomegalovirus infection status. Results the study describes overall, beyond this receptor: In a later analysis, TCRs clustered in the first cohort were found to also tend to co-occur in the 120 validation repertoires, with about 93% of cluster scores above 0. It was suggested by the authors that the approach could potentially be generalized to other disease states and immunological phenotypes. The validation cohort had no HLA typing available for a later analysis, so co-occurrence within that cohort was assessed over all 130 or so repertoires. A total of fewer than 200 TCR beta chains were listed by the study as associated with cytomegalovirus. In vitro tests confirmed that a few of the cytomegalovirus-associated TCR beta chains recognize cytomegalovirus antigens. Most TCR sequences were observed very rarely across donors, whereas some public TCRs were present in many individuals. Cytomegalovirus status was reported to be diagnosed by the classifier with high specificity and sensitivity in both the original and validation cohorts.

On this clone: This clone's antigen is unknown. Per-base quality was not reported, and no clone a single base away is much larger than it.

The library was made by the immunoSEQ multiplex PCR assay. Processing in the source paper ran as follows. A statistical classification framework was built for diagnosing cytomegalovirus status from the catalog of TCR beta chain sequences. TCRdb limited this immuneACCESS table to in-frame rearrangements with V and J called. A share of clones is missing; checked studies link under half to unresolved V genes, and the rest is unexplained. V and J calls and clone size are copied from that table; D and trimming were computed from the DNA. For this sample the table gives 120,000 or so clones, of which approximately 88% were detected only once. Together, the top ten hold about 1.8% of the sample. Separate from the approximately 700-subject first cohort, the validation cohort of over 90 subjects was the group to which the donors belonged. The cysteine opens and the phenylalanine closes a CDR3 of 14 amino acids. Of all the DNA, just the CDR3 is kept, 42 bases in frame from base 1. CDR1 and CDR2 are drawn from the germline V gene (reference sequence): LNHDA, SQIVND. V gives up 5 bases and J gives up 8 bases, and the segment between their germline ends measures 18 bases.

The sequencing input was PBMCs. This receptor chain uses TRBV19 and TRBJ1-2; TRBD1 could be the D gene, as 5 bases match. The receptor comes from a man aged 18-30 years in good health and CMV-seronegative. CDR3 reads: CASSRDSLKWGYTF. The DNA reads as follows: TGTGCCAGTAGTCGGGACTCACTAAAGTGGGGCTACACCTTC.